The 8 T cell receptor beta chains in this list originate from one sample, sequenced in a study of cytotoxic CD8 clonotypes in ibrutinib-treated CLL. Sequencing was performed with immunoSEQ multiplex PCR; in TCRdb, only in-frame clones are kept and a portion is missing. The sample contains 250,000 or so clones, 70% of which appear only once. Specimen: PBMCs, collected after 24 months of ibrutinib treatment. Every receptor here comes from a human donor with chronic lymphocytic leukemia.

The rearrangement links TRBV5-6 to TRBJ2-7; tentative D call: TRBD2 (5 bases). V gave up 2 bases and J gave up 3 bases, with 15 bases separating them. The V gene's germline CDR1 is SGHDT and CDR2 YYEEEE. The CDR3 runs to 15 residues. The CDR3 spells CASSLTDSIFYEQYF. Here the CDR3 DNA reads TGTGCCAGCAGCTTAACGGACTCTATATTCTACGAGCAGTACTTC.

The chain joins TRBV18 to TRBJ1-2; 8 bases map to TRBD1. The CDR3 has 14 amino acids. With V trimmed by 2 bases and J by 4 bases, 3 bases remained unmatched. The germline gives CDR1 KGHSH, CDR2 LQKENI. CDR3 protein: CASSPAGGGYGYTF. CDR3 coding DNA: TGTGCCAGCTCACCAGCAGGGGGCGGCTATGGCTACACCTTC.

The chain combines TRBV29-1 with TRBJ2-6, with D possibly being TRBD1 (5 bases). Trimming took 3 bases from V and 2 from J, leaving 11 bases between them. Germline CDR1 is SQVTM and CDR2 is ANQGSEA. CDR3 size: 15 residues. The CDR3 DNA sequence: TGCAGCGTTGAGGACAACCCCGCTGGGGCCAACGTCCTGACTTTC. It translates to CSVEDNPAGANVLTF.

V and J are TRBV27 and TRBJ2-2; TRBD1 agrees at 9 bases. Germline trimming cut 5 bases from V and 5 bases from J; bases unmatched to any gene: 12. The CDR3 sequence is 17 residues long. Germline-derived CDR1 and CDR2 are MNHEY and SMNVEV (reference sequence). As DNA, the CDR3 is TGTGCCAGCAGTCCGTCGACAGGGGGAGAATGGACCGGGGAGCTGTTTTTT. This sequence encodes CASSPSTGGEWTGELFF.

The rearrangement links TRBV28 to TRBJ2-7; weak D call: TRBD2 (6 bases). Per germline, CDR1 MDHEN and CDR2 SYDVKM. Trimming took off 4 bases at V and 0 bases at J, with 13 bases between the two ends. The CDR3 spans 15 residues. The CDR3: CASSSGEGYSYEQYF. CDR3 DNA: TGTGCCAGCAGTTCGGGAGAAGGCTACTCCTACGAGCAGTACTTC.

The CDR3 DNA sequence: TGCGCCAGCAGCCAAGACTACAGCTCCTACGAGCAGTACTTC. This codes for CASSQDYSSYEQYF. The rearrangement uses TRBV4-3 and TRBJ2-7; D call uncertain. CDR1 and CDR2 from the germline V gene are LGHNA and YSLEER. V was cut by 0 bases and J by 0 bases, with 6 bases left in between. CDR3 size: 14 residues.

As DNA, the CDR3 is TGTGCCAGCAGTACGGGGACTTCCCGCGAAGCTTTCTTT. This gives the protein CASSTGTSREAFF. The V and J genes are TRBV6-5 and TRBJ1-1, with a tentative D call TRBD1 (5 bases). Germline loops: CDR1 MNHEY, CDR2 SVGAGI. CDR3 length: 13 amino acids. The V end lost 5 bases, the J end lost 8 bases, and 15 bases lay between the germline ends.

For the CDR3, the DNA is TGTGCCAGCAGCCCGCCGGGGTTGGGAGAGCAGTACTTC. Its translation: CASSPPGLGEQYF. This chain links TRBV7-8 with TRBJ2-7; D might be TRBD2 (5 bases). Germline V gives CDR1 SGHVS, CDR2 FQNEAQ. CDR3 length equals 13 residues. Trimming pared 5 bases from V and 7 bases from J, leaving 15 bases between.